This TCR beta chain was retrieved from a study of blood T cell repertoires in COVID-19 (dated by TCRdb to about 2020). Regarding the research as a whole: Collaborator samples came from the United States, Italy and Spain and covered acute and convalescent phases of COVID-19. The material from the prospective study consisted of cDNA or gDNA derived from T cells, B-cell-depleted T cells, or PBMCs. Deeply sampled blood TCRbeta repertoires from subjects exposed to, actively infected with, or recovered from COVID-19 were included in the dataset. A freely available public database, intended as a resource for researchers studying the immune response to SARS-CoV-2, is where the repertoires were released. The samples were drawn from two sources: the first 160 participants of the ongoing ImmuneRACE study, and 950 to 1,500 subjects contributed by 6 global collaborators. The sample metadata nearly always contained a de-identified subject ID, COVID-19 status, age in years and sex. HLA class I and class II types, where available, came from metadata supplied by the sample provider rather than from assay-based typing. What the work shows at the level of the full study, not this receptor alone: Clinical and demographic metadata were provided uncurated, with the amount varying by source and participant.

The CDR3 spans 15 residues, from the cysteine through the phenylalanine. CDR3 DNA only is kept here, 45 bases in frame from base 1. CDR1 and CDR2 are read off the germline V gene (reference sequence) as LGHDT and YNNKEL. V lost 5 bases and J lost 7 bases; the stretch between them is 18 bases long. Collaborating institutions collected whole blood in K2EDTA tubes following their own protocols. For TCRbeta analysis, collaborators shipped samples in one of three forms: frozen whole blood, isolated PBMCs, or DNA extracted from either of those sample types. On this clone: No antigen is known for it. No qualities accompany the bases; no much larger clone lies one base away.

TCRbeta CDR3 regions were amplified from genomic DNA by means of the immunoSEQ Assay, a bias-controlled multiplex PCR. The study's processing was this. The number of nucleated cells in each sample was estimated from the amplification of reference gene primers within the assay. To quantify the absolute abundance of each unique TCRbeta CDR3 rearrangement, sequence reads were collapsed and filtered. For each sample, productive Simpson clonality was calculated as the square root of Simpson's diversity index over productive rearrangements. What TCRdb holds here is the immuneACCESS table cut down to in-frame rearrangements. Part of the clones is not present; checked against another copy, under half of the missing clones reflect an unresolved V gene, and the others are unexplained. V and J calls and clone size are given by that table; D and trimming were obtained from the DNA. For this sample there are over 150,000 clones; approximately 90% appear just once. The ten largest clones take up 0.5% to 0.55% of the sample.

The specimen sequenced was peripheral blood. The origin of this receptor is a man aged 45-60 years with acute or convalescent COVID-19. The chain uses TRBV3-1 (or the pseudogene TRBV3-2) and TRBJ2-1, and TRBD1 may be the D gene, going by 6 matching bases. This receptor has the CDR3 CASSLGHGLRNEQFF. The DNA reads TGTGCCAGCAGCTTGGGACATGGGCTTCGGAATGAGCAGTTCTTC.